This T cell receptor beta chain stems from a study of post-analysis software for immune sequencing data. Study background: As for disease course, relapsing-remitting, secondary progressive and progressive-relapsing multiple sclerosis were all included. Study observations and caveats: The normalized Chao1 diversity of multiple sclerosis patients was significantly lower than that of controls. Relative to controls, patients had 4 or 5 TRBV segments at higher frequency, with TRBV5-6, TRBV5-1 and TRBV20-1 among these.

The authors incorporated unique molecular identifiers into the TCR beta cDNA libraries. TCRdb passed the PCR reads through MiXCR, listing each CDR3 protein once. The table includes about 150,000 distinct CDR3 sequences, 30% detected once. The CDR3 covers 16 residues. Note on this clonotype: Its antigen is as yet unknown. Its ends do not fully match the called genes, so a read error is possible.

The clonotype was recovered from a girl aged 5-17 years with multiple sclerosis. The chain carries TRBV12-3 or TRBV12-4 and TRBJ2-1; D uncertain. The sample consisted of blood. DNA for the CDR3: TGTGCCAGCAGCCCAATTACTCAAAGCTCCTACAGTGAGCAGTTCTTC. Its translation is CASSPITQSSYSEQFF.